The sequence of this T cell receptor (beta chain) was determined in a study of Graves' ophthalmopathy and Graves' hyperthyroidism. The study, taken as a whole, reports: Blood contained most expanded thyroid clonotypes exceeding 0.001 frequency. Ophthalmopathy could be told apart from stable hyperthyroidism by a 13-signature model (about 90% sensitivity, 80% to 84% specificity).

Scientists amplified the TCR beta CDR3 regions from RNA transcripts. HTBI primers were used in a first-round RT-PCR, which preceded a second-round multiplex PCR. From the multiplex PCR reads, TCRdb called clonotypes with MiXCR, one entry per CDR3 protein. The sample contains approximately 540,000 distinct CDR3 sequences, 39% of which appear only once. As to this clonotype: Its antigen is not known.

The CDR3 has 15 residues. In germline, CDR1 is ENHRY, CDR2 SYGVKD. Trimming cost V 5 bases and J 9 bases; bases outside gene matches: 12. This TCR was sampled from an adult man with Graves' hyperthyroidism. V is TRBV10-3 and J is TRBJ2-5; 10 nucleotides agree with TRBD1. The sequenced material came from peripheral blood or thyroid tissue (not recorded which). CDR3 protein: CAISSDRGSNQPQYF. The CDR3 bases are TGTGCCATCAGTTCGGACAGGGGGAGCAATCAGCCCCAGTACTTC.